Listed below are T cell receptor beta chains from one sample, sequenced in a study of CD8 T cells in ankylosing spondylitis. TCRdb recomputed calls from the 5' RACE reads with MiXCR, one row per CDR3 protein. The sample carries just over 150,000 distinct CDR3 sequences, 15% to 20% recorded once. The source material was blood, either unsorted or a sorted T cell fraction (not recorded which). These receptors were collected from a male donor with ankylosing spondylitis or in good health (not recorded which). The CDR3 runs from the conserved cysteine through the conserved F or W. The order of the fields is J gene, clone size, V gene, D gene, CDR3 length, CDR3 DNA, CDR3 protein. The D gene is left open where the match is weak. A clone size is listed for some rows: how often the clone was seen (once, few, many), or a class if it is expanded.

TRBJ2-7	many	TRBV12-3/TRBV12-4	-	13	TGTGCCAGCAGGAGATTACAGGGCAGCGAGCAGTACTTC	CASRRLQGSEQYF
TRBJ2-3	-	TRBV28	-	14	TGTGCCAGCCAGTGGGGGGGCCCCACAGATACGCAGTATTTT	CASQWGGPTDTQYF
TRBJ2-5	many	TRBV29-1	-	13	TGCAGCGTTGAATTCAGCGGCCAAGAGACCCAGTACTTC	CSVEFSGQETQYF
TRBJ2-5	many	TRBV5-1	TRBD2	14	TGCGCCAGCAGCCAAATGACTAGCATGGAGACCCAGTACTTC	CASSQMTSMETQYF
TRBJ1-1	few	TRBV7-9	TRBD1	15	TGTGCCAGCAGCTTGACAGGGGGCAAGGGCACTGAAGCTTTCTTT	CASSLTGGKGTEAFF
TRBJ1-2	few	TRBV28	-	16	TGTGCCAGCAGTTCCCAGGGGTTTGGACAGCCCTATGGCTACACCTTC	CASSSQGFGQPYGYTF
TRBJ2-1	few	TRBV29-1	-	12	TGCAGCGTTGTTGTCTCACTGAATGAGCAGTTCTTC	CSVVVSLNEQFF
TRBJ1-1	-	TRBV9	TRBD1	16	TGTGCCAGCAGCGTAGCCCCCCCGTCAGGGGGCCCCGAAGCTTTCTTT	CASSVAPPSGGPEAFF
TRBJ1-4	-	TRBV5-1	TRBD1	16	TGCGCCAGCAGCTCGACCGCGGGACAGAGTAATGAAAAACTGTTTTTT	CASSSTAGQSNEKLFF
TRBJ2-7	-	TRBV12-3/TRBV12-4	-	13	TGTGCCAGCAGTTACACCGGGGGCTACGAGCAGTACTTC	CASSYTGGYEQYF
TRBJ1-2	-	TRBV6-5	-	13	TGTGCCAGCAGTTACCAGGGAGGGTATGGCTACACCTTC	CASSYQGGYGYTF
TRBJ2-1	many	TRBV24-1	TRBD1	16	TGTGCCACCAGTGACCCCACAGGGGGCGTTGGGAATGAGCAGTTCTTC	CATSDPTGGVGNEQFF
TRBJ2-2	-	TRBV6-1	-	14	TGTGCCAGCAGACCGGGAACCACCACCGGGGAGCTGTTTTTT	CASRPGTTTGELFF
TRBJ1-4	-	TRBV5-5	-	13	TGTGCCAGCAGCTTAACGGACACTGAAAAACTGTTTTTT	CASSLTDTEKLFF
TRBJ2-3	-	TRBV6-5	-	16	TGTGCCAGCAGTTACTCGGCCATCAGAAGCACAGATACGCAGTATTTT	CASSYSAIRSTDTQYF
TRBJ1-2	-	TRBV5-1	-	14	TGCGCCAGCACCGACCAGGGGAAAAACTATGGCTACACCTTC	CASTDQGKNYGYTF
TRBJ2-1	few	TRBV10-1	-	15	TGCGCCAGCAGTGGTTATTCTGAAAAGTACAATGAGCAGTTCTTC	CASSGYSEKYNEQFF
TRBJ1-3	-	TRBV11-2	TRBD1	17	TGTGCCAGCAGCTTATCCCCGAGGGGGCTCTCTGGAAACACCATATATTTT	CASSLSPRGLSGNTIYF
TRBJ1-5	few	TRBV7-2	TRBD1	15	TGTGCCAGCAGCCACGGACAGGGGGCTAGTCAGCCCCAGCATTTT	CASSHGQGASQPQHF
TRBJ2-1	few	TRBV7-8	TRBD1	13	TGTGCCAGCAGCTTTAGGACAGGGGCTGAGCAGTTCTTC	CASSFRTGAEQFF
TRBJ2-3	many	TRBV20-1	TRBD1	14	TGCAGTGCTAGTGACAGGGGTAGCACAGATACGCAGTATTTT	CSASDRGSTDTQYF
TRBJ2-2	-	TRBV3-1	TRBD2	17	TGTGCCAGCAGCCATATTCGGCTTAGCGGGCGGGCCGGGGAGCTGTTTTTT	CASSHIRLSGRAGELFF
TRBJ1-1	many	TRBV5-1	-	15	TGCGCCAGCTACGACAGCGCACCTTTGAACACTGAAGCTTTCTTT	CASYDSAPLNTEAFF
TRBJ2-1	few	TRBV4-1	-	14	TGCGCCAGCAGCCAAGGAACGCCCCCCAATGAGCAGTTCTTC	CASSQGTPPNEQFF
TRBJ1-1	once	TRBV28	-	14	TGTGCCAGCAGTCGCCGGGACGGCAACACTGAAGCTTTCTTT	CASSRRDGNTEAFF
TRBJ2-2	many	TRBV5-1	-	14	TGCGCCAGCAGCGCCGGACAGAACACCGGGGAGCTGTTTTTT	CASSAGQNTGELFF
TRBJ1-2	-	TRBV10-1	-	13	TGCGCCAGCAGTGAGTCGAGAGTCTATGGCTACACCTTC	CASSESRVYGYTF